The 22 T cell receptor beta chains listed next were all sequenced from one sample in a study of OX40 agonist ivuxolimab in advanced cancers. The method was immunoSEQ multiplex PCR; TCRdb's version includes in-frame clones alone and lacks a portion of them. Seen here are 77,000 or so clones, approximately 92% observed once, and the top ten hold about 0.32%. The material was CD4+ or CD8+ T cells sorted from blood, obtained in a trial of the OX40 agonist ivuxolimab. These receptors all come from an adult with an advanced solid tumor such as melanoma, head and neck, liver or kidney cancer.

This chain uses TRBV18 with TRBJ1-6; D might be TRBD1 (5 bases). Between the trimmed V and J ends, which lost 3 bases and 8 bases, there was a span of 14 bases. Germline lookup yields CDR1 KGHSH and CDR2 LQKENI. The CDR3 totals 15 residues. In nucleotides, the CDR3 is TGTGCCAGCTCACCCGGAACGGGAGGGGATTCACCCCTCCACTTT. Amino acids: CASSPGTGGDSPLHF.

The chain recombines TRBV5-1 with TRBJ1-4; a possible D gene is TRBD1 (5 bases). The ends were cut back, 1 base at V and 4 bases at J, with 8 bases in the middle. Germline V lookup: CDR1 SGHRS, CDR2 YFSETQ. CDR3 length equals 14 residues. The CDR3 nucleotides are TGCGCCAGCAGCTTGACAGGAGATAATGAAAAACTGTTTTTT. Amino acids: CASSLTGDNEKLFF.

V usage is TRBV19 and J usage is TRBJ1-2; 8 bases line up with TRBD1. This CDR3 spans 16 amino acids. The germline CDR1 and CDR2 sequences are LNHDA and SQIVND (reference sequence). The ends lost 1 base at V and 4 bases at J; junction bases unmatched: 8. CDR3 nucleotide sequence: TGTGCCAGTAGTATAGCCGGGGACAGGTCGATCTATGGCTACACCTTC. This codes for CASSIAGDRSIYGYTF.

V is TRBV5-1 and J is TRBJ2-7, with 7 bases aligning to TRBD1. Trimming at V came to 4 bases and at J to 2 bases, leaving 6 bases not matched to a gene. The CDR3 is 14 residues long. Germline-derived CDR1 and CDR2 are SGHRS and YFSETQ. The CDR3 here is CASSVTGLTYEQYF. CDR3 coding DNA: TGCGCCAGCAGCGTGACAGGGCTAACCTACGAGCAGTACTTC.

The rearrangement joins TRBV6-5 to TRBJ2-1, with D uncertain. This CDR3 has 13 amino acids. In germline, CDR1 is MNHEY, CDR2 SVGAGI. The V gene lost 7 bases and the J gene lost 5 bases, with 12 bases spanning the gap. In nucleotides, the CDR3 is TGTGCCAGCACCCCGTCGGCTGACAATGAGCAGTTCTTC. This gives the protein CASTPSADNEQFF.

The chain has TRBV10-1 and TRBJ1-1, with 7 positions matching TRBD1. V was clipped by 8 bases and J by 1 base; unmatched bases: 7. The CDR3 loop spans 14 amino acids. Germline-derived CDR1 and CDR2 are WNHNN and SYGVQD (reference sequence). The CDR3 loop is CASESDRKNTEAFF. Written as DNA, the CDR3 is TGCGCCAGCGAGTCGGACAGGAAGAACACTGAAGCTTTCTTT.

The genes are TRBV19 and TRBJ2-3; D remains unclear. In germline, CDR1 is LNHDA, CDR2 SQIVND (reference sequence). The CDR3 covers 13 residues. V was cut by 6 bases and J by 2 bases, with 9 bases left in between. The CDR3: CASRLGPTDTQYF. Written as DNA, the CDR3 is TGTGCCAGTAGATTAGGTCCCACAGATACGCAGTATTTT. Supplemented by reference TRBV19 and TRBJ2-3, the full variable domain reads DGGITQSPKYLFRKEGQNVTLSCEQNLNHDAMYWYRQDPGQGLRLIYYSQIVNDFQKGDIAEGYSVSREKKESFPLTVTSAQKNPTAFYLCASRLGPTDTQYFGPGTRLTVL.

The V gene is TRBV5-1, the J gene TRBJ2-5; D possibly matches TRBD1 or TRBD2 (6 bases each). V lost 0 bases, J lost 2 bases, and 11 bases lay in between. The CDR3 length is 15 residues. Germline lookup yields CDR1 SGHRS and CDR2 YFSETQ. DNA for the CDR3: TGCGCCAGCAGCTTGGCCGGGGGCGGGCAAGAGACCCAGTACTTC. Translating gives CASSLAGGGQETQYF.

The chain carries TRBV6-5 and TRBJ2-1, with D possibly called TRBD1 or TRBD2 (7 bases each). CDR3 length: 15 amino acids. Trimming stripped 6 bases from V and 3 bases from J, with 15 bases between. Germline V CDR1 and CDR2: MNHEY, SVGAGI. CDR3 coding DNA: TGTGCCAGCAGCCTGACAGGGACTAACTACAATGAGCAGTTCTTC. Its translation is CASSLTGTNYNEQFF.

The chain links TRBV5-1 to TRBJ1-4; no firm D call. Per the germline V gene, CDR1 is SGHRS and CDR2 is YFSETQ. The CDR3 runs to 14 residues. V was trimmed by 1 base and J by 2 bases, leaving 6 bases between them. The CDR3 coding sequence is TGCGCCAGCAGCTTGACGAATACTAATGAAAAACTGTTTTTT. It is translated as CASSLTNTNEKLFF.

V gene TRBV19 combines with J gene TRBJ1-5; 8 nucleotides line up with TRBD1. V lost 5 bases to trimming and J lost 5 bases; unmatched junction nucleotides: 5. Germline-derived CDR1 and CDR2 are LNHDA and SQIVND (reference sequence). The CDR3 is 14 residues long. The CDR3 sequence is CASSPPQGDQPQHF. The CDR3 DNA sequence: TGTGCCAGTAGTCCGCCACAGGGGGATCAGCCCCAGCATTTT.

The chain uses TRBV7-2 and TRBJ2-1, with 7 nucleotides matching TRBD1. CDR3 length: 15 residues. From germline, CDR1 is SGHTA and CDR2 FQGNSA. The V and J ends lost 3 bases and 8 bases, in that order; junction bases with no gene match: 10. CDR3 residues: CASSFAGGINYEQFF. The CDR3 nucleotides read TGTGCCAGCAGCTTCGCAGGGGGAATAAACTATGAGCAGTTCTTC.

The chain has TRBV10-3 and TRBJ1-5; D uncertain. This CDR3 has 14 amino acids. Trimming took off 3 bases at V and 0 bases at J, with 6 bases between the two ends. CDR1 is ENHRY, CDR2 SYGVKD, per germline. The CDR3 is CAISDRDSNQPQHF. The CDR3 DNA reads as TGTGCCATCAGTGATAGAGATAGCAATCAGCCCCAGCATTTT.

V and J are TRBV19 and TRBJ2-1; perhaps D is TRBD1 or TRBD2 (5 bases each). Germline CDR1 is LNHDA and CDR2 is SQIVND (reference sequence). There are 16 residues in the CDR3. V lost 3 bases and J lost 0, with 12 bases in between. The CDR3 nucleotides read TGTGCCAGTAGTATGGGTCGGGGCAGCTCCTACAATGAGCAGTTCTTC. Its protein product is CASSMGRGSSYNEQFF.

The chain recombines TRBV5-1 with TRBJ2-5, with a possible D match to TRBD2 (6 bases). The V and J ends lost 1 base and 5 bases respectively, with 18 bases between them. This CDR3 region has 16 residues. CDR1 and CDR2 from the germline V gene are SGHRS and YFSETQ. CDR3 in amino acids: CASSLSGGVVVETQYF. In nucleotides, the CDR3 is TGCGCCAGCAGCTTGAGCGGAGGGGTTGTGGTCGAGACCCAGTACTTC.

The chain combines TRBV18 with TRBJ1-2; D remains ambiguous. The germline V gene encodes CDR1 KGHSH and CDR2 LQKENI. Trimming shortened V by 2 bases and J by 0 bases, and 10 bases separated the two germline ends. This CDR3 is 15 amino acids long. In nucleotides, the CDR3 is TGTGCCAGCTCACCAGGGGAGGGAGCTAACTATGGCTACACCTTC. It specifies CASSPGEGANYGYTF.

The genes are TRBV20-1 and TRBJ2-1, with D uncertain. The V end was cut by 0 bases, the J end by 7 bases, with 4 bases between. The CDR3 has 11 amino acids. Germline V gene data show CDR1 as DFQATT and CDR2 as SNEGSKA (reference sequence). CDR3 protein: CSAREGNEQFF. CDR3 DNA: TGCAGTGCTAGAGAAGGAAATGAGCAGTTCTTC.

The chain joins TRBV11-2 to TRBJ1-2, with TRBD1 as a possible D gene (5 bases). The CDR3 extends over 15 amino acids. CDR1 SGHAT and CDR2 FQNNGV come from the germline V gene. V was pared by 5 bases and J by 8 bases, with 21 bases between. CDR3 coding DNA: TGTGCCAGCAGCCCCCAGCGGGGGGGGTCTGAGGGCTACACCTTC. It encodes CASSPQRGGSEGYTF. Supplemented by reference TRBV11-2 and TRBJ1-2, the full variable domain reads EAGVAQSPRYKIIEKRQSVAFWCNPISGHATLYWYQQILGQGPKLLIQFQNNGVVDDSQLPKDRFSAERLKGVDSTLKIQPAKLEDSAVYLCASSPQRGGSEGYTFGSGTRLTVV.

V is TRBV9 and J is TRBJ2-7, with D perhaps matching TRBD2 (5 bases). This CDR3 comprises 16 residues. V was cut by 4 bases and J by 1 base, with 18 bases left in between. The germline V gene encodes CDR1 SGDLS and CDR2 YYNGEE. The CDR3 here is CASSPVSSSASYEQYF. CDR3 DNA: TGTGCCAGCAGCCCCGTTTCGAGTAGCGCTTCCTACGAGCAGTACTTC.

The V gene is TRBV5-1, the J gene TRBJ1-1; D uncertain. Germline CDR1 SGHRS, CDR2 YFSETQ. Between the trimmed V and J ends, which lost 4 bases and 2 bases, there was a span of 12 bases. The CDR3 is 14 residues long. The CDR3 DNA is TGCGCCAGCAGCGGGCGCGCAGGTAACACTGAAGCTTTCTTT. It translates to CASSGRAGNTEAFF.

The J gene is TRBJ2-5, the V gene TRBV11-3; 8 bases map to TRBD2. CDR1 is SGHNT and CDR2 is YENEEA in the germline V gene. V lost 5 bases and J lost 5; bases outside the gene matches: 4. The CDR3 has 13 amino acids. The DNA for the CDR3 is TGTGCCAGCAGCCCGGGACTAGGGGAGACCCAGTACTTC. This translates into CASSPGLGETQYF.

The V gene is TRBV5-1, the J gene TRBJ2-3; D possibly corresponds to TRBD2 (6 bases). This CDR3 has 13 residues. V lost 2 bases to trimming and J lost 5 bases, with 9 bases between them. The V gene's germline CDR1 is SGHRS and CDR2 YFSETQ. The CDR3 DNA follows: TGCGCCAGCAGCTTCATGGGGGGAGATACGCAGTATTTT. Translation: CASSFMGGDTQYF. The full variable domain, its missing parts supplied by reference TRBV5-1 and TRBJ2-3, is KAGVTQTPRYLIKTRGQQVTLSCSPISGHRSVSWYQQTPGQGLQFLFEYFSETQRNKGNFPGRFSGRQFSNSRSEMNVSTLELGDSALYLCASSFMGGDTQYFGPGTRLTVL.